The rows below give T cell receptor beta chains drawn from one sample of a study of blood T cell repertoires in COVID-19. The table came from immunoSEQ multiplex PCR; TCRdb's copy has only in-frame clones and leaves some out. This table holds about 140,000 clones, around 83% found once. The sequenced sample consisted of peripheral blood. The source is a man aged 55 to 69 with active or convalescent COVID-19. Both conserved end residues are part of each CDR3. The D gene is left open where the match is weak. Only part of the rows carry a size: once, few, many, or a class if the clone is expanded.

clone_size: -; j_call: TRBJ1-3; d_call: -; v_call: TRBV4-3; cdr3_nt: TGCGCCAGCAGCCAAGATGTGAGTCCGGGGGGCTCCAGAAACACCATATATTTT; cdr3_aa: CASSQDVSPGGSRNTIYF
clone_size: -; j_call: TRBJ2-3; d_call: TRBD1; v_call: TRBV6-2/TRBV6-3; cdr3_nt: TGTGCCAGCAGCCAGCACCGACAGGGAACAGATACGCAGTATTTT; cdr3_aa: CASSQHRQGTDTQYF
clone_size: once; j_call: TRBJ2-1; d_call: TRBD2; v_call: TRBV10-1; cdr3_nt: TGCGCCAGCAGTGAGCTAGCGGGAGTAAATGAGCAGTTCTTC; cdr3_aa: CASSELAGVNEQFF
clone_size: -; j_call: TRBJ2-1; d_call: -; v_call: TRBV9; cdr3_nt: TGTGCCAGCAGCGTAGATTATGGGGAGGCTGGGTTCAATGAGCAGTTCTTC; cdr3_aa: CASSVDYGEAGFNEQFF
clone_size: -; j_call: TRBJ2-4; d_call: TRBD1; v_call: TRBV6-5; cdr3_nt: TGTGCCAGCAGATCTACAGGGGAAAAAAACATTCAGTACTTC; cdr3_aa: CASRSTGEKNIQYF
clone_size: -; j_call: TRBJ2-1; d_call: -; v_call: TRBV6-5; cdr3_nt: TGTGCCAGCAGTTACCGAGTAGCGTACAATGAGCAGTTCTTC; cdr3_aa: CASSYRVAYNEQFF
clone_size: -; j_call: TRBJ1-6; d_call: -; v_call: TRBV5-5; cdr3_nt: TGTGCCAGCAGCTATGATTCAGGATCCAATTCACCCCTCCACTTT; cdr3_aa: CASSYDSGSNSPLHF
clone_size: -; j_call: TRBJ2-1; d_call: TRBD2; v_call: TRBV19; cdr3_nt: TGTGCCAGCCACGATGCGGGGGTCCAGCAGTTCTTC; cdr3_aa: CASHDAGVQQFF
clone_size: -; j_call: TRBJ2-3; d_call: -; v_call: TRBV4-3; cdr3_nt: TGCGCCAGCAGCCAAGATGGTGACACCACAGATACGCAGTATTTT; cdr3_aa: CASSQDGDTTDTQYF
clone_size: -; j_call: TRBJ1-5; d_call: -; v_call: TRBV7-2; cdr3_nt: TGTGCCAGCAGCCCAAACAGGGTCAATCAGCCCCAGCATTTT; cdr3_aa: CASSPNRVNQPQHF